The 23 T cell receptor beta chains below come from one sample, sequenced in a study of cytomegalovirus exposure and HLA in healthy donors. The protocol was immunoSEQ multiplex PCR, while the TCRdb copy is restricted to in-frame clones and leaves out a portion. The data contain 100,000 to 150,000 clones, around 94% of them seen just once; the ten biggest clones take up more than 0.9%. Sequences were obtained from PBMCs. These receptors originate from a woman aged 18-30 years in good health and CMV-seronegative.

This chain links TRBV18 with TRBJ1-5; TRBD1 matches at 8 bases. The CDR3 has 14 residues. Germline V CDR1 and CDR2: KGHSH, LQKENI. Trimming removed 7 bases from V and 0 bases from J; junction bases left unmatched: 2. This CDR3 is CASWTGYSNQPQHF. CDR3 bases: TGTGCCAGCTGGACAGGGTATAGCAATCAGCCCCAGCATTTT.

The CDR3 spells CASSPRVPAGELFF. For the CDR3, the DNA is TGTGCCAGCAGCCCCAGGGTACCGGCCGGGGAGCTGTTTTTT. This chain connects TRBV28 to TRBJ2-2; the D gene is possibly TRBD1 (5 bases). This CDR3 has 14 residues. V lost 6 bases, J lost 6 bases, and 14 bases lay in between. Germline V gene lookup returns CDR1 MDHEN and CDR2 SYDVKM.

The J gene is TRBJ2-7, the V gene TRBV10-3; perhaps TRBD2 as D (6 bases). Germline V CDR1 and CDR2: ENHRY, SYGVKD. There are 15 residues in the CDR3. V lost 8 bases, J lost 2 bases, and 19 bases lay in between. In DNA form, the CDR3 reads TGTGCCATCGGGGGGACCGGACGTCTAGCCTACGAGCAGTACTTC. Protein sequence: CAIGGTGRLAYEQYF.

The chain is built from TRBV27 and TRBJ1-5; a possible D gene is TRBD1 (6 bases). The CDR3 runs 13 residues. The germline V gene encodes CDR1 MNHEY and CDR2 SMNVEV (reference sequence). Trimming removed 4 bases from V and 7 bases from J, with 11 bases in between. CDR3: CASSSTGLQPQHF. The CDR3 DNA reads TGTGCCAGCAGTTCCACAGGGCTGCAGCCCCAGCATTTT.

This chain joins TRBV4-1 and TRBJ2-1; 7 nucleotides line up with TRBD1. Germline CDR1 is MGHRA and CDR2 is YSYEKL. Losses at the gene ends were 4 bases for V and 8 bases for J; bases not matched to a gene: 2. CDR3 length equals 12 residues. CDR3 in DNA: TGCGCCAGCAGCCCCCAGGGGGATGAGCAGTTCTTC. Its protein is CASSPQGDEQFF.

J is TRBJ2-7 and V is TRBV30; 8 nucleotides match TRBD1. Germline CDR1 GTSNPN, CDR2 SVGIG (reference sequence). This CDR3 spans 15 amino acids. The V segment lost 3 bases and the J segment 1 base; nucleotides outside the gene matches: 8. CDR3 in amino acids: CAWRRAGGQSYEQYF. In DNA, the CDR3 is TGTGCCTGGAGAAGGGCAGGGGGCCAGTCCTACGAGCAGTACTTC.

This chain connects TRBV10-3 to TRBJ1-3; D gene unclear. CDR1 is ENHRY, CDR2 SYGVKD, per germline. Trimming pared 0 bases from V and 0 bases from J, leaving 9 bases between. This CDR3 comprises 16 residues. The CDR3 DNA reads as TGTGCCATCAGTGAGTCTGGGCCCAGCTCTGGAAACACCATATATTTT. This translates into CAISESGPSSGNTIYF.

The chain joins TRBV6-5 to TRBJ1-1; no definite D call. The CDR3 spans 14 residues. V was cut by 7 bases and J by 3 bases, with 15 bases left in between. The germline V gene encodes CDR1 MNHEY and CDR2 SVGAGI. The CDR3, as DNA: TGTGCCAGCAATAGGGAGGGAGGGTACACTGAAGCTTTCTTT. This sequence encodes CASNREGGYTEAFF.

V usage is TRBV25-1 and J usage is TRBJ2-3; 10 positions agree with TRBD2. The CDR3 runs 16 residues. CDR1 MGHDK and CDR2 SYGVNS come from the germline V gene. V lost 7 bases and J lost 0; bases outside the gene matches: 7. CDR3 sequence reads: CASKGTSGTSTDTQYF. The CDR3 region has the DNA TGTGCCAGCAAGGGAACTAGCGGGACTAGCACAGATACGCAGTATTTT.

The rearrangement joins TRBV6-5 to TRBJ1-1; perhaps TRBD1 as D (5 bases). V lost 7 bases, J lost 4 bases, and 13 bases lay in between. The V gene's germline CDR1 is MNHEY and CDR2 SVGAGI. The CDR3 is 13 amino acids. The CDR3 loop reads CASTGGGITEAFF. In DNA form, the CDR3 reads TGTGCCAGCACCGGGGGGGGTATCACTGAAGCTTTCTTT.

The chain carries TRBV19 and TRBJ1-1, with TRBD1 as a possible D gene (5 bases). The V gene's germline CDR1 is LNHDA and CDR2 SQIVND (reference sequence). The CDR3 has 15 amino acids. V shed 1 base and J shed 1 base, with 10 bases lying between them. In nucleotides, the CDR3 is TGTGCCAGTAGTATAGGGGGGGGACCGAACACTGAAGCTTTCTTT. Protein sequence: CASSIGGGPNTEAFF.

The chain links TRBV30 to TRBJ1-1; TRBD1 agrees at 7 bases. CDR1 GTSNPN and CDR2 SVGIG come from the germline V gene (reference sequence). The CDR3 has 15 amino acids. V trimming: 4 bases; J trimming: 5 bases; junction bases outside the gene matches: 13. CDR3 nucleotide sequence: TGTGCCTGGAAGGCTACAGGGGCCCCTGGGACTGAAGCTTTCTTT. Amino acids: CAWKATGAPGTEAFF.

V gene TRBV9 combines with J gene TRBJ1-4, with a possible D match to TRBD1 (6 bases). V lost 0 bases to trimming and J lost 14 bases, with 20 bases between them. Germline CDR1 reads SGDLS; CDR2 reads YYNGEE. There are 15 residues in the CDR3. CDR3 in DNA: TGTGCCAGCAGCGTAGGGGTCGACAGGTCTGGGTTTCTGTTTTTT. Residues: CASSVGVDRSGFLFF.

This chain connects TRBV19 to TRBJ2-7, with 7 positions matching TRBD1. The germline CDR1 and CDR2 sequences are LNHDA and SQIVND (reference sequence). This CDR3 has 12 residues. The V gene end was trimmed by 9 bases and the J gene end by 2 bases; junction bases not matched to a gene: 4. The CDR3 coding sequence is TGTGCCAGCTCCGGGACAGCCTACGAGCAGTACTTC. Protein: CASSGTAYEQYF.

The chain links TRBV5-1 to TRBJ1-2; 7 nucleotides line up with TRBD1. V lost 0 bases to trimming and J lost 0 bases; unmatched junction nucleotides: 2. This CDR3 has 15 amino acids. The germline CDR1 and CDR2 sequences are SGHRS and YFSETQ. CDR3 nucleotides: TGCGCCAGCAGCTTGGTGACAGGGCCTAACTATGGCTACACCTTC. Protein product: CASSLVTGPNYGYTF.

The CDR3 DNA reads TGTGCCAGCAGCTTGGCCCAGGGCCTTGAAGCTTTCTTT. This encodes CASSLAQGLEAFF. The chain carries TRBV13 and TRBJ1-1; weak D call: TRBD1 (5 bases). This CDR3 comprises 13 residues. Germline V gives CDR1 PRHDT, CDR2 FYEKMQ (reference sequence). Trimming cost V 3 bases and J 7 bases, with 12 bases left between them.

The CDR3 sequence: CASSRAVGGTETQYF. CDR3 in DNA: TGTGCCAGCAGCCGGGCGGTAGGGGGTACGGAGACCCAGTACTTC. The J gene is TRBJ2-5, the V gene TRBV7-3; D is possibly TRBD1 (6 bases). The CDR3 spans 15 residues. The germline V gene encodes CDR1 SGHTA and CDR2 FQGTGA. V dropped 5 bases and J dropped 5 bases, with 18 bases sitting between them.

The V and J genes are TRBV29-1 and TRBJ1-1; no reliable D call. Germline V lookup: CDR1 SQVTM, CDR2 ANQGSEA. With 6 bases removed from V and 4 bases from J, the gap between germline ends came to 9 bases. The CDR3 consists of 11 residues. For the CDR3, the DNA is TGCAGCGTGAGGGCGGTCACTGAAGCTTTCTTT. This sequence encodes CSVRAVTEAFF.

The chain uses TRBV30 and TRBJ2-7; the match to TRBD1 covers 7 bases. Germline loops: CDR1 GTSNPN, CDR2 SVGIG (reference sequence). This CDR3 region has 12 residues. With V trimmed by 1 base and J by 3 bases, 0 bases remained unmatched. CDR3 in DNA: TGTGCCTGGAGTGGACAGGGCTACGAGCAGTACTTC. Protein: CAWSGQGYEQYF. Full variable domain (rest looked up from reference TRBV30 and TRBJ2-7): SQTIHQWPATLVQPVGSPLSLECTVEGTSNPNLYWYRQAAGRGLQLLFYSVGIGQISSEVPQNLSASRPQDRQFILSSKKLLLSDSGFYLCAWSGQGYEQYFGPGTRLTVT.

The chain combines TRBV28 with TRBJ2-5, with D possibly TRBD1 on 6 matching bases. V shed 5 bases and J shed 1 base, with 17 bases lying between them. The CDR3 spans 16 residues. Germline V gene sequence: CDR1 MDHEN, CDR2 SYDVKM. The CDR3 reads CASSTSGQGFQETQYF. The CDR3 DNA is TGTGCCAGCAGTACCTCGGGACAAGGGTTCCAAGAGACCCAGTACTTC.

The CDR3 bases are TGTGCCAGCAGCCGTACAGAGAACTATGGCTACACCTTC. This gives the protein CASSRTENYGYTF. V is TRBV9 and J is TRBJ1-2; D is ambiguous. This CDR3 contains 13 residues. With 4 bases removed from V and 2 bases from J, the gap between germline ends came to 9 bases. The germline CDR1 and CDR2 sequences are SGDLS and YYNGEE. Variable domain in full (rest from reference TRBV9 and TRBJ1-2): DSGVTQTPKHLITATGQRVTLRCSPRSGDLSVYWYQQSLDQGLQFLIQYYNGEERAKGNILERFSAQQFPDLHSELNLSSLELGDSALYFCASSRTENYGYTFGSGTRLTVV.

This clone was counted ten times or more. This sequence joins TRBV2 and TRBJ2-7; D gene unclear. The CDR3 is made up of 13 amino acids. CDR1 SNHLY and CDR2 FYNNEI come from the germline V gene. Trimming cost V 2 bases and J 0 bases, with 5 bases left between them. The chain's CDR3 is CASSEPFSYEQYF. The CDR3 coding sequence is TGTGCCAGCAGTGAACCATTCTCCTACGAGCAGTACTTC.

The V and J genes are TRBV9 and TRBJ1-3; 9 bases are shared with TRBD1. J lost 2 bases, V lost 6 bases, and 9 bases had no gene match. There are 16 residues in the CDR3. Germline-derived CDR1 and CDR2 are SGDLS and YYNGEE. The CDR3 loop reads CASIEQGARAGNTIYF. The DNA of the CDR3 is TGTGCCAGCATAGAACAGGGGGCGCGGGCTGGAAACACCATATATTTT. The whole variable domain, remainder taken from reference TRBV9 and TRBJ1-3, is DSGVTQTPKHLITATGQRVTLRCSPRSGDLSVYWYQQSLDQGLQFLIQYYNGEERAKGNILERFSAQQFPDLHSELNLSSLELGDSALYFCASIEQGARAGNTIYFGEGSWLTVV.